Below are 24 T cell receptor beta chains sequenced from a single sample in a study of neurological immune-mediated disorders. TCRdb used MiXCR to reprocess the 5' RACE reads, holding one entry per CDR3 protein. The sample carries tens of thousands of distinct CDR3 sequences, roughly 6% recorded once. Source material: CD4+ T cells from blood. The receptors stem from a woman aged 40 to 55 in good health.

This clonotype showed up many times. The chain has TRBV20-1 and TRBJ1-5; 8 bases are a match to TRBD1. The CDR3 extends over 14 amino acids. Germline CDR1 and CDR2: DFQATT and SNEGSKA (reference sequence). V dropped 6 bases and J dropped 3; count of bases not matched to a gene: 7. The CDR3 is CSAPDRGNNQPQHF. CDR3 DNA sequence: TGCAGTGCGCCTGACAGGGGAAACAATCAGCCCCAGCATTTT.

Of note for this clonotype: The DNA is left out, because the CDR3 cannot be placed on it with certainty; the CDR3 is given as TCRdb lists it. The chain uses TRBV9 and TRBJ2-1; the table assigns TRBD1, which was not confirmed against the DNA. CDR1 and CDR2 (germline): SGDLS, YYNGEE. Inclusive of both ends, the CDR3 amounts to 19 amino acids. The chain's CDR3 is CASSIYLCTLGNRGDEQFF.

As DNA, the CDR3 is TGTGCCAGCAGCTTAGTAACGACAGAGCATCAGCCCCAGCATTTT. This codes for CASSLVTTEHQPQHF. The genes are TRBV7-2 and TRBJ1-5, with a possible D match to TRBD1 (5 bases). Trimming left V 1 base short and J 5 bases short, with 12 bases between. CDR3 length: 15 amino acids. Germline V gives CDR1 SGHTA, CDR2 FQGNSA.

At least ten counts were recorded for this clonotype. This chain links TRBV18 with TRBJ2-1; tentatively, D is TRBD1 (6 bases). Germline V gene sequence: CDR1 KGHSH, CDR2 LQKENI. This CDR3 has 12 residues. Trimming removed 10 bases from V and 9 bases from J, with 16 bases in between. The CDR3 nucleotides are TGTGCCACCGATACAGGGCTCGGTGAGCAGTTCTTC. Protein product: CATDTGLGEQFF.

This clonotype was detected ten times or more. The chain links TRBV20-1 to TRBJ1-1; D not resolved. Germline lookup yields CDR1 DFQATT and CDR2 SNEGSKA (reference sequence). CDR3 length equals 13 residues. Trimming stripped 4 bases from V and 3 bases from J, with 12 bases between. CDR3 DNA: TGCAGTGCTACCGATGGGAGGGACACTGAAGCTTTCTTT. Translation gives CSATDGRDTEAFF.

This clonotype was counted at least ten times. The chain has TRBV5-1 and TRBJ2-1; 9 positions match TRBD1. This CDR3 has 16 residues. Trimming at V came to 4 bases and at J to 8 bases, leaving 13 bases not matched to a gene. Germline-derived CDR1 and CDR2 are SGHRS and YFSETQ. The CDR3 is CASSPYLQTGGDEQFF. In DNA, the CDR3 is TGCGCCAGCAGCCCTTACCTTCAAACAGGGGGCGATGAGCAGTTCTTC.

The V gene is TRBV5-1, the J gene TRBJ2-1, with TRBD2 identical over 10 bases. The CDR3 extends over 17 amino acids. The germline gives CDR1 SGHRS, CDR2 YFSETQ. The junction had 13 bases not matched to a gene; V was cut back by 0 bases and J by 10 bases. The CDR3 DNA reads as TGCGCCAGCAGCTTGGCGTACTGGCCTAGCGGGAGCGAGGAGCAGTTCTTC. It specifies CASSLAYWPSGSEEQFF.

This clonotype was detected ten times or more. The V and J genes are TRBV6-2 or TRBV6-3 and TRBJ2-2; no clear D. The CDR3 totals 10 residues. The V end was cut by 7 bases, the J end by 9 bases, with 6 bases between. The germline gives CDR1 MNHEY, CDR2 SVGEGT. The CDR3 here is CASKQRELFF. The CDR3, as DNA: TGTGCCAGCAAACAAAGGGAGCTGTTTTTT.

The table lists this clonotype with many counts. This chain connects TRBV7-9 to TRBJ2-2; D possibly corresponds to TRBD1 (6 bases). In germline, CDR1 is SEHNR, CDR2 FQNEAQ (reference sequence). The CDR3 runs 14 residues. V dropped 5 bases and J dropped 3 bases, with 10 bases sitting between them. The CDR3 loop reads CASSPNRDTGELFF. CDR3 nucleotides: TGTGCCAGCAGCCCAAACAGGGACACCGGGGAGCTGTTTTTT.

The chain is built from TRBV5-1 and TRBJ2-3, with D possibly matching TRBD1 (5 bases). This CDR3 contains 16 residues. Per germline, CDR1 SGHRS and CDR2 YFSETQ. V lost 0 bases and J lost 4, with 15 bases in between. The CDR3: CASSLGRVTFADTQYF. The CDR3 DNA sequence: TGCGCCAGCAGCTTGGGCAGGGTGACTTTTGCAGATACGCAGTATTTT.

This clonotype came up many times. This chain's CDR3 is CAISPQDYRDATYEQYF. The CDR3 DNA reads TGTGCCATCAGTCCCCAAGACTACCGGGACGCAACCTACGAGCAGTACTTC. The chain combines TRBV10-3 with TRBJ2-7; D is tentatively TRBD1 or TRBD2 (5 bases each). V lost 5 bases, J lost 2 bases, and 22 bases lay in between. Per germline, CDR1 ENHRY and CDR2 SYGVKD. There are 17 residues in the CDR3.

This clonotype has ten or more counts. The chain carries TRBV5-5 and TRBJ2-5, with D uncertain. The CDR3 sequence is 13 residues long. V lost 3 bases and J lost 4, with 10 bases in between. Germline CDR1 SGHKS, CDR2 YYEKEE (reference sequence). CDR3 nucleotides: TGTGCCAGCAGCTCAAGTCCCCGAGAGACCCAGTACTTC. Amino acids: CASSSSPRETQYF.

This clonotype has a count of ten or more. The gene calls are TRBV7-2 and TRBJ2-5; D remains ambiguous. Looked up from germline, CDR1 is SGHTA and CDR2 is FQGNSA. V lost 2 bases and J lost 2, with 9 bases in between. The CDR3 contains 14 residues. Here the CDR3 reads CASSLLGPQETQYF. The CDR3, as DNA: TGTGCCAGCAGCTTACTTGGGCCGCAAGAGACCCAGTACTTC.

This chain joins TRBV2 and TRBJ2-7; 16 bases are shared with TRBD2. This CDR3 is 15 amino acids long. Germline loops: CDR1 SNHLY, CDR2 FYNNEI. Trimming cost V 9 bases and J 7 bases; bases outside gene matches: 9. The CDR3 DNA reads TGTGCCAGTAGGGGACTAGCGGGAGGGCTGGGGGAGCAGTACTTC. Residues: CASRGLAGGLGEQYF.

This clonotype was recorded many times. The J gene is TRBJ1-4, the V gene TRBV20-1; weak D call: TRBD1 (5 bases). This CDR3 contains 13 residues. From germline, CDR1 is DFQATT and CDR2 SNEGSKA (reference sequence). Trimming left V 6 bases short and J 4 bases short, with 12 bases between. The CDR3 loop reads CSASHQGNEKLFF. The CDR3 DNA reads TGCAGTGCCAGTCACCAGGGTAATGAAAAACTGTTTTTT.

The rearrangement uses TRBV10-3 and TRBJ1-1; D is possibly TRBD1 (5 bases). CDR1 is ENHRY and CDR2 is SYGVKD in the germline V gene. CDR3 length: 14 amino acids. Trimming cost V 2 bases and J 8 bases, with 15 bases left between them. DNA for the CDR3: TGTGCCATCAGTGAGAGCACAGGTGACTGGGAAGCTTTCTTT. The encoded protein is CAISESTGDWEAFF.

This clonotype has a handful of counts. A junction boundary mismatches the germline segment, possibly from a read error. The J gene is TRBJ2-2, the V gene TRBV10-2; possibly TRBD1 for D (6 bases). The CDR3 is 17 residues long. Per the germline V gene, CDR1 is WSHSY and CDR2 is SAAADI. This CDR3 reads CATSAWNWTANTGELFF. CDR3 DNA sequence: TGCGCCACCAGTGCATGGAACTGGACAGCGAACACCGGGGAGCTGTTTTTT.

This clonotype was seen ten or more times. This chain joins TRBV7-2 and TRBJ2-6; D not certain. The CDR3 contains 16 residues. Germline CDR1 is SGHTA and CDR2 is FQGNSA. V lost 4 bases and J 1 base, leaving 11 bases between the germline ends. The CDR3 sequence: CASSSRQVSGANVLTF. The CDR3 DNA follows: TGTGCCAGCAGCTCGCGACAAGTATCTGGGGCCAACGTCCTGACTTTC.

Ten or more counts support this clonotype. The chain is built from TRBV20-1 and TRBJ2-3; 10 bases are a match to TRBD2. The germline gives CDR1 DFQATT, CDR2 SNEGSKA (reference sequence). The V gene end was trimmed by 3 bases and the J gene end by 0 bases; junction bases not matched to a gene: 6. CDR3 length equals 16 residues. The CDR3 region has the DNA TGCAGTGCTAGGCGAGCGGGAGGGCCCAGCACAGATACGCAGTATTTT. Residues: CSARRAGGPSTDTQYF.

The chain has TRBV5-1 and TRBJ2-1; 7 positions match TRBD2. V shed 7 bases, J shed 6 bases, and the junction held 10 bases outside the gene matches. Per germline, CDR1 SGHRS and CDR2 YFSETQ. The CDR3 is made up of 14 amino acids. The CDR3 DNA sequence: TGCGCCAGCGGGAGGGAGGGATCGGTCAATGAGCAGTTCTTC. Its protein product is CASGREGSVNEQFF.

This clonotype came up many times. The genes are TRBV4-2 and TRBJ1-5, with TRBD1 as a possible D gene (6 bases). The CDR3 length is 16 residues. V lost 1 base to trimming and J lost 9 bases, with 19 bases between them. Per the germline V gene, CDR1 is LGHNA and CDR2 is YNFKEQ. The CDR3 DNA follows: TGTGCCAGCAGCCAAGTTGCATCGGGGGGACAATGGCCCCAGCATTTT. Protein product: CASSQVASGGQWPQHF.

This clonotype was seen repeatedly, ten times or more. J is TRBJ2-1 and V is TRBV7-9; 8 bases match TRBD2. The CDR3 runs 15 residues. Looked up from germline, CDR1 is SEHNR and CDR2 is FQNEAQ (reference sequence). Trimming cost V 4 bases and J 1 base; bases outside gene matches: 3. The CDR3 region has the DNA TGTGCCAGCAGCTCGAGCGGGGGATCCTACAATGAGCAGTTCTTC. It yields the protein CASSSSGGSYNEQFF.

This clonotype was detected only a few times. The CDR3 sequence: CASSWTGGGEQYF. DNA of the CDR3: TGTGCCAGCAGTTGGACAGGAGGCGGAGAGCAGTACTTC. V is TRBV28 and J is TRBJ2-7; 7 bases match TRBD1. This CDR3 comprises 13 residues. Germline lookup yields CDR1 MDHEN and CDR2 SYDVKM. J gave up 7 bases and V 4 bases, and 7 bases lay outside the gene matches.

This clonotype is labeled as medium-sized (0.01 to 0.1%). J is TRBJ2-7 and V is TRBV12-3 or TRBV12-4; no clear D. There are 11 residues in the CDR3. The V end lost 3 bases, the J end lost 3 bases, and 3 bases lay between the germline ends. The CDR3 DNA sequence: TGTGCCAGCAGTTTCGGCTACGAGCAGTACTTC. Translating gives CASSFGYEQYF.